Included here is one T cell receptor beta chain sequence, with context. This specimen comes from a study of blood T cell repertoires in COVID-19. Study summary: Some COVID-19 samples were acute and others convalescent; all came from the United States, Italy and Spain. Sources were T cells, B-cell-depleted T cells, or PBMCs; the material itself was cDNA or gDNA.

Per the original data handling: Scientists estimated how many nucleated cells there were by amplifying reference gene primers. Generated by immunoSEQ multiplex PCR, the TCRdb table keeps only in-frame clones and is missing some. V and J calls plus clone size are reproduced from that table; the DNA served to infer D and trimming. The sample contains 50,000 to 75,000 clones, roughly 87% of which appear only once. Trimming left V 6 bases short and J 6 bases short, with 18 bases between. Germline CDR1 and CDR2: MNHEY and SVGEGT. The CDR3 extends over 15 amino acids. This clonotype originated in an elderly man in a cohort sampled during active COVID-19. V is TRBV6-2 or TRBV6-3 and J is TRBJ2-1, with D possibly being TRBD2 (5 bases). Sequencing input: peripheral blood. CDR3 bases: TGTGCCAGCAGCCCTGACAAGCGTGCGGGCAATGAGCAGTTCTTC. Its translation: CASSPDKRAGNEQFF.